This TCR beta chain derives from a study of blood T cells in healthy people across ages. Study results and limitations: Per-million-T-cell TCR beta diversity fell roughly linearly with age. Underestimates were what the diversity estimates from one million T cells were considered to be. The study found more naive CD4+ cells and higher diversity in long-lived than aged donors.

Trimming pared 4 bases from V and 2 bases from J, leaving 16 bases between. This CDR3 is built from 16 residues. Germline-derived CDR1 and CDR2 are KGHDR and SFDVKD. PCR was performed a second time for about 6 to 12 cycles using a sample-barcoded 5' primer and a J-beta primer mix. One entry per CDR3 protein, called by TCRdb with MiXCR from the 5' RACE reads. The sample holds about a million distinct CDR3 sequences; approximately 38% are singletons and the top ten take over 10%. This clonotype has more than one count but fewer than ten. Its antigen is unknown. Sequencing used blood. The chain has TRBV24-1 and TRBJ2-5, with D perhaps matching TRBD1 or TRBD2 (5 bases each). The clonotype originates from a man younger than 35 in good health. In nucleotides, the CDR3 is TGTGCCACCAGTGACCGCCTAACCGAGGGGCAAGAGACCCAGTACTTC. Its protein is CATSDRLTEGQETQYF.